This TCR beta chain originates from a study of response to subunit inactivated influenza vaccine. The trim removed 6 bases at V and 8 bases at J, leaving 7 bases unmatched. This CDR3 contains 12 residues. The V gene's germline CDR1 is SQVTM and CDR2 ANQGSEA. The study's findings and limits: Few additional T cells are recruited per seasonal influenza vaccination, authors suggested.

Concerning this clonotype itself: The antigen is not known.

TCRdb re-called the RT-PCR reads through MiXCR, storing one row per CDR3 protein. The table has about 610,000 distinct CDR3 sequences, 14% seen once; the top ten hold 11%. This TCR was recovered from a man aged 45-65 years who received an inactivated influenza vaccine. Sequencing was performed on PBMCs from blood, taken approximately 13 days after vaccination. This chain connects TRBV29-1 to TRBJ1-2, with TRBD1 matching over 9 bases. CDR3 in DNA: TGCAGCGTGGCCGGGGACAGGGAAGGCTACACCTTC. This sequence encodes CSVAGDREGYTF.